Shown below are 21 T cell receptor beta chains from a single sample sequenced in a study of beta chain features in type 1 diabetes. TCRB transcripts that were expressed got sequenced, as all of the isolated RNA had been reverse transcribed. Sequencing used immunoSEQ multiplex PCR; TCRdb keeps in-frame clones, though not all of them. The table has fewer than 550,000 clones, about an eighth seen once; the top ten hold over 0.04%. The sequencing input was naive CD4+ T cells from blood. Source of these receptors: a woman under 30 in good health.

This clone was detected only a few times. The chain combines TRBV19 with TRBJ2-2; D gene unclear. This CDR3 has 14 residues. Germline lookup yields CDR1 LNHDA and CDR2 SQIVND (reference sequence). Trimming stripped 7 bases from V and 2 bases from J, with 11 bases between. The DNA of the CDR3 is TGTGCCAGTAATCCCCAGCGTAACACCGGGGAGCTGTTTTTT. This encodes CASNPQRNTGELFF.

V gene TRBV30 combines with J gene TRBJ1-1; D is perhaps TRBD1 (5 bases). The ends were cut back, 3 bases at V and 4 bases at J, with 12 bases in the middle. The CDR3 runs to 13 residues. The V gene's germline CDR1 is GTSNPN and CDR2 SVGIG (reference sequence). This CDR3 is CAWRYEGSTEAFF. CDR3 coding DNA: TGTGCCTGGAGATACGAGGGGTCCACTGAAGCTTTCTTT.

This clone turned up a few times. V usage is TRBV29-1 and J usage is TRBJ1-2; D is possibly TRBD1 (5 bases). From germline, CDR1 is SQVTM and CDR2 ANQGSEA. The CDR3 totals 15 residues. V lost 2 bases and J lost 3, with 16 bases in between. CDR3 loop: CSVELGDYWDYGYTF. The CDR3 coding sequence is TGCAGCGTTGAACTGGGGGATTATTGGGACTATGGCTACACCTTC.

V is TRBV30 and J is TRBJ2-2; D remains ambiguous. The V gene's germline CDR1 is GTSNPN and CDR2 SVGIG (reference sequence). The CDR3 length is 13 residues. V lost 4 bases, J lost 0 bases, and 6 bases lay in between. The CDR3 spells CAWIRANTGELFF. CDR3 nucleotides: TGTGCCTGGATTAGAGCGAACACCGGGGAGCTGTTTTTT.

The genes are TRBV11-1 and TRBJ2-1; 11 bases align to TRBD2. The CDR3 covers 15 residues. The germline gives CDR1 SGHAT, CDR2 FQDESV (reference sequence). The V gene end was trimmed by 3 bases and the J gene end by 4 bases; junction bases not matched to a gene: 2. CDR3 protein: CASSLGLAVYNEQFF. The CDR3, as DNA: TGTGCCAGCAGCTTGGGACTAGCGGTTTACAATGAGCAGTTCTTC.

This clone has more than one count but fewer than ten. V is TRBV5-6 and J is TRBJ1-1; D unresolved. V dropped 2 bases and J dropped 7 bases, with 9 bases sitting between them. Germline V gene sequence: CDR1 SGHDT, CDR2 YYEEEE. The length of the CDR3 is 12 residues. The CDR3 loop reads CASSFASYEAFF. Written as DNA, the CDR3 is TGTGCCAGCAGCTTTGCGAGTTATGAAGCTTTCTTT.

The chain recombines TRBV29-1 with TRBJ1-1; a weak D match, TRBD1 (5 bases). Looked up from germline, CDR1 is SQVTM and CDR2 is ANQGSEA. This CDR3 region has 13 residues. Trimming shortened V by 6 bases and J by 1 base, and 12 bases separated the two germline ends. For the CDR3, the DNA is TGCAGCGTATTTGGGGGGGAGAACACTGAAGCTTTCTTT. Translating it yields CSVFGGENTEAFF.

CDR3: CASSRSFSGTDTQYF. As DNA, the CDR3 is TGTGCCAGCAGCCGAAGTTTTAGCGGCACAGATACGCAGTATTTT. This rearrangement joins TRBV7-9 to TRBJ2-3; tentative D call: TRBD2 (5 bases). CDR3 length: 15 amino acids. From germline, CDR1 is SEHNR and CDR2 FQNEAQ (reference sequence). V lost 5 bases to trimming and J lost 1 base, with 13 bases between them.

V usage is TRBV11-2 and J usage is TRBJ2-3, with D perhaps TRBD2 (6 bases). With 5 bases removed from V and 4 bases from J, the gap between germline ends came to 19 bases. In germline, CDR1 is SGHAT, CDR2 FQNNGV. This CDR3 comprises 16 residues. As DNA, the CDR3 is TGTGCCAGCAGCCTCCCGGCACTAGCATCTGCAGATACGCAGTATTTT. Translating it yields CASSLPALASADTQYF.

This clone showed up just a few times. Here the CDR3 DNA reads TGTGCCAGCAGCTTACACAGGGGGAACTATGGCTACACCTTC. Its translation is CASSLHRGNYGYTF. The chain joins TRBV9 to TRBJ1-2; 8 bases match TRBD1. Germline lookup yields CDR1 SGDLS and CDR2 YYNGEE. CDR3 length: 14 amino acids. The V segment lost 4 bases and the J segment 2 bases; nucleotides outside the gene matches: 4.

The rearrangement links TRBV13 to TRBJ1-1; TRBD1 matches 7 bases. The CDR3 is made up of 20 amino acids. With V trimmed by 4 bases and J by 4 bases, 24 bases remained unmatched. Per germline, CDR1 PRHDT and CDR2 FYEKMQ (reference sequence). The CDR3 loop is CASSSDDPRDSPIGGTEAFF. Written as DNA, the CDR3 is TGTGCCAGCAGCTCTGATGACCCGCGGGACAGCCCTATCGGTGGCACTGAAGCTTTCTTT.

V gene TRBV5-4 combines with J gene TRBJ1-6; TRBD1 matches 7 bases. Germline trimming cut 4 bases from V and 4 bases from J; bases unmatched to any gene: 2. This CDR3 is 14 amino acids long. In germline, CDR1 is SGHNT, CDR2 YYREEE (reference sequence). The CDR3 protein is CASSPGQYNSPLHF. CDR3 nucleotides: TGTGCCAGCAGCCCGGGACAGTATAATTCACCCCTCCACTTT.

The V gene is TRBV7-3, the J gene TRBJ2-4; D call uncertain. Germline V gene data show CDR1 as SGHTA and CDR2 as FQGTGA. Trimming left V 5 bases short and J 8 bases short, with 10 bases between. The CDR3 has 12 amino acids. Here the CDR3 DNA reads TGTGCCAGCAGCCTTACACGGGACATTCAGTACTTC. It codes for CASSLTRDIQYF.

This clone occurred a few times. The gene calls are TRBV7-3 and TRBJ2-3; D gene ambiguous. V was shortened by 1 base and J by 4 bases, with 9 bases between the two germline ends. The CDR3 is made up of 14 amino acids. The germline V gene has CDR1 SGHTA and CDR2 FQGTGA. The CDR3 protein is CASSLNSGADTQYF. CDR3 DNA sequence: TGTGCCAGCAGCTTAAATTCTGGCGCAGATACGCAGTATTTT.

The table lists this clone with a few counts. V gene TRBV4-2 combines with J gene TRBJ2-3; 14 bases are a match to TRBD2. This CDR3 is built from 18 residues. V dropped 1 base and J dropped 5; count of bases not matched to a gene: 8. Germline V gene data show CDR1 as LGHNA and CDR2 as YNFKEQ. The CDR3 loop reads CASSQATSGRVVEDTQYF. The CDR3 nucleotides are TGTGCCAGCAGCCAAGCGACTAGCGGGAGGGTGGTAGAAGATACGCAGTATTTT.

The genes are TRBV7-6 and TRBJ2-1, with 11 bases fitting TRBD2. CDR3 length: 15 residues. Unmatched junction bases numbered 1, after V lost 1 base and J lost 5 bases. Germline V gene sequence: CDR1 SGHVS, CDR2 FNYEAQ. The CDR3 DNA follows: TGTGCCAGCAGCTTAGGACTAGCGGGGCACAATGAGCAGTTCTTC. Translation: CASSLGLAGHNEQFF.

This clone was found a few times. The chain couples TRBV7-2 to TRBJ2-4; TRBD2 agrees at 8 bases. With V trimmed by 5 bases and J by 7 bases, 10 bases remained unmatched. This CDR3 spans 15 amino acids. CDR1 and CDR2 (germline): SGHTA, FQGNSA. The CDR3 DNA follows: TGTGCCAGCAGCCCGAAGGGGGTAGCGGGGAACATTCAGTACTTC. Residues: CASSPKGVAGNIQYF.

This clone appeared a few times. The J gene is TRBJ2-6, the V gene TRBV7-6; D is ambiguous. The CDR3 has 14 residues. Per germline, CDR1 SGHVS and CDR2 FNYEAQ. V shed 6 bases and J shed 1 base, with 7 bases lying between them. CDR3: CASSPISGANVLTF. The CDR3 nucleotides read TGTGCCAGCAGTCCGATATCTGGGGCCAACGTCCTGACTTTC.

This chain connects TRBV18 to TRBJ2-2, with no clear D. The CDR3 loop spans 13 amino acids. Trimming stripped 1 base from V and 7 bases from J, with 7 bases between. Germline loops: CDR1 KGHSH, CDR2 LQKENI. CDR3 sequence reads: CASSPQDRGELFF. The DNA for the CDR3 is TGTGCCAGCTCACCACAGGATCGCGGGGAGCTGTTTTTT.

This clone was recorded a few times. This sequence joins TRBV2 and TRBJ1-1; no clear D. CDR1 is SNHLY and CDR2 is FYNNEI in the germline V gene. With 6 bases removed from V and 0 bases from J, the gap between germline ends came to 11 bases. This CDR3 comprises 14 residues. The CDR3 nucleotides are TGTGCCAGCAGGGCCCGGCATATGAACACTGAAGCTTTCTTT. Translated: CASRARHMNTEAFF.

This clone was observed many times. The rearrangement joins TRBV30 to TRBJ1-1, with D unclear. The V gene's germline CDR1 is GTSNPN and CDR2 SVGIG (reference sequence). The CDR3 is 13 amino acids. The V gene lost 0 bases and the J gene lost 11 bases, with 16 bases spanning the gap. In DNA form, the CDR3 reads TGTGCCTGGAGTGTAATGTCTTCGTCTGGGGCTTTCTTT. Translating gives CAWSVMSSSGAFF.